This T cell receptor beta chain was observed in a study of Tregs in tolerant kidney transplant recipients. Comments on this clone: Its target is unknown.

Thawed PBMCs were FACS-sorted into unstimulated CD4+CD25+CD127- regulatory T cells, CD4+CD25- non-regulatory cells, CD4 and CD8 cells. Assay: immunoSEQ multiplex PCR; the TCRdb copy retains only in-frame clones and omits some. The sample has some 250,000 clones, 65% to 85% seen once. General observations from the study: The most relevant donor-specific Treg TCRbeta repertoire apparently came from expansion with activated donor B cells. No direct test of biological reproducibility was done here.

Germline CDR1 KGHSH, CDR2 LQKENI. The CDR3 runs to 16 residues. The germline V and J ends were trimmed by 3 bases and 3 bases, with 17 bases remaining between them. Sequenced sample: CD4+ T cells from blood. This chain connects TRBV18 to TRBJ2-5; TRBD2 is a possible D gene (6 bases). The sequence came from a human donor in good health. The CDR3 loop reads CASSPTLGGAEETQYF. CDR3 nucleotide sequence: TGTGCCAGCTCACCTACCCTTGGCGGGGCGGAAGAGACCCAGTACTTC.